Listed below are T cell receptor beta chains from one sample, sequenced in a study of Graves' ophthalmopathy and Graves' hyperthyroidism. TCRdb re-called the multiplex PCR reads through MiXCR, storing one row per CDR3 protein. This sample has around 340,000 distinct CDR3 sequences; around a sixth occur once, and the top ten carry approximately 13%. The source material was peripheral blood. These receptor sequences come from an adult man with Graves' ophthalmopathy. CDR3s include the opening cysteine and the closing phenylalanine or tryptophan. The D gene is left open where the match is weak. The size entry is marked missing in some rows and otherwise reads once, few, many or a size class.

J | V | size | D | DNA | CDR3
TRBJ1-6 | TRBV5-6 | many | NA | TGTGCCAGCAGCTTGATCCGGGGGAGTAATTCACCCCTCCACTTT | CASSLIRGSNSPLHF
TRBJ2-3 | TRBV6-2/TRBV6-3 | many | TRBD1 | TGTGCCAGCAGTCGAGCTCCAGGGGGTTTCTCAGATACGCAGTATTTT | CASSRAPGGFSDTQYF
TRBJ2-7 | TRBV12-3/TRBV12-4 | many | NA | TGTGCCAGTTCCCTGGGGAGCCTTCAGGGATACTTC | CASSLGSLQGYF
TRBJ2-7 | TRBV19 | many | TRBD1 | TGTGCCAGTATGGGACAGGTTCCCTACGAGCAGTACTTC | CASMGQVPYEQYF
TRBJ2-7 | TRBV28 | NA | TRBD1 | TGTGCCAGCAGTTTCCCTTCCAGGGACAGGGGAAAATACGAGCAGTACTTC | CASSFPSRDRGKYEQYF
TRBJ1-6 | TRBV20-1 | many | NA | TGCAGTGCTAGGCACCCAGGACGGAGGGATTCACCCCTCCACTTT | CSARHPGRRDSPLHF
TRBJ2-7 | TRBV6-1 | many | NA | TGTGCCAGCAGTGAAGCGAAGCTAGCGTCCTTTGCAGCCTACGAGCAGTACTTC | CASSEAKLASFAAYEQYF
TRBJ1-1 | TRBV13 | many | TRBD1 | TGTGCCAGCAGCTTCAGACAGGGTTCCGACCGCTTCACTGAAGCTTTCTTT | CASSFRQGSDRFTEAFF
TRBJ2-7 | TRBV4-1 | many | TRBD2 | TGCGCCAGCAGCCCGGCGAGCGGGGGGAACTCCTACGAGCAGTACTTC | CASSPASGGNSYEQYF
TRBJ1-5 | TRBV6-1 | many | NA | TGTGCCAGCAGTGAACCCGTCTTTAGGGTTAATCAGCCCCAGCATTTT | CASSEPVFRVNQPQHF
TRBJ1-5 | TRBV18 | many | NA | TGTGCCAGCTCACCTTCGGGGAATAGCAATCAGCCCCAGCATTTT | CASSPSGNSNQPQHF
TRBJ2-7 | TRBV7-2 | NA | NA | TGTGCCAGCAGCTTACTGGGAGTTAGCTCCTACGAGCAGTACTTC | CASSLLGVSSYEQYF
TRBJ1-5 | TRBV24-1 | many | NA | TGTGCCACACATTGGGGGGGTTTTCAGCCCCAGCATTTT | CATHWGGFQPQHF
TRBJ1-1 | TRBV7-2 | many | TRBD1 | TGTGCCAGCAGCTTAGCGACAGGGACTGAAGCTTTCTTT | CASSLATGTEAFF
TRBJ1-1 | TRBV19 | many | NA | TGTGCCAGTAGTCCCGGACACATAATGAACACTGAAGCTTTCTTT | CASSPGHIMNTEAFF
TRBJ2-5 | TRBV20-1 | many | NA | TGCAGTGCTTCCCTCGAACGAAAAAGGGAAGAGACCCAGTACTTC | CSASLERKREETQYF
TRBJ2-2 | TRBV12-3/TRBV12-4 | many | TRBD2 | TGTGCCAGCAGAACCCGGACTAGCGACAACACCGGGGAGCTGTTTTTT | CASRTRTSDNTGELFF
TRBJ1-5 | TRBV12-3/TRBV12-4 | many | TRBD1 | TGTGCCAGCAGGCGGACAGGGGGCACGGGTCAGCCCCAGCATTTT | CASRRTGGTGQPQHF
TRBJ2-5 | TRBV7-9 | many | TRBD1 | TGTGCCAGCAGCTCATCGGGACAGGGCAGCGAGACCCAGTACTTC | CASSSSGQGSETQYF
TRBJ2-2 | TRBV12-3/TRBV12-4 | many | TRBD2 | TGTGCCAGCGGTCAGAGATCGACTAGCGCGAACACCGGGGAGCTGTTTTTT | CASGQRSTSANTGELFF
TRBJ2-5 | TRBV7-9 | many | TRBD2 | TGTGCCAGCAGCCCCGGGACGTACGGGGGGCAAGAGACCCAGTACTTC | CASSPGTYGGQETQYF
TRBJ1-6 | TRBV7-2 | NA | NA | TGTGCCAGCAGCTTAGTGGTAGTCTCCTATAATTCACCCCTCCACTTT | CASSLVVVSYNSPLHF
TRBJ1-6 | TRBV20-1 | many | NA | TGCAGTGCGATGGGGGACCGCTATACGGATTCACCCCTCCACTTT | CSAMGDRYTDSPLHF